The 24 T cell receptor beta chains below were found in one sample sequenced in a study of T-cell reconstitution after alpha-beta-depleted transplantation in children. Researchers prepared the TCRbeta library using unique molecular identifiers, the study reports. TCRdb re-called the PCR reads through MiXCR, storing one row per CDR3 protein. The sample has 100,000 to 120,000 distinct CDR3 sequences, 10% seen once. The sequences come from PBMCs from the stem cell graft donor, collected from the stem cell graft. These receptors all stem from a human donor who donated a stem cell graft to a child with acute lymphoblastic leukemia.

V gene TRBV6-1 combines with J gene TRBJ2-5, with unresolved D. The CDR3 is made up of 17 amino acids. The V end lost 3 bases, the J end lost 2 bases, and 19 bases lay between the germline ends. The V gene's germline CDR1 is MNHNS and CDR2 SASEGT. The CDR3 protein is CASSDFKIPGQQETQYF. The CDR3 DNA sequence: TGTGCCAGCAGTGACTTCAAAATCCCGGGCCAGCAAGAGACCCAGTACTTC.

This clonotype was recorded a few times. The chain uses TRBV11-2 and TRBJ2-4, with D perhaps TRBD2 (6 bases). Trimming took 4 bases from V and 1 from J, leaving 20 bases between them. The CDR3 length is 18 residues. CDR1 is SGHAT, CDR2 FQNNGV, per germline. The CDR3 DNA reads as TGTGCCAGCAGCTCTCCGGCGCCGGGAGTGGGGGCCAAAAACATTCAGTACTTC. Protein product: CASSSPAPGVGAKNIQYF.

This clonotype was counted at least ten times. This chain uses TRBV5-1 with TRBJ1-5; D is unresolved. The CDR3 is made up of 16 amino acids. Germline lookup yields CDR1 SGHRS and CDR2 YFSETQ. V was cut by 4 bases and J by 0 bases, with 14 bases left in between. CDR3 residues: CASSPGGTSSNQPQHF. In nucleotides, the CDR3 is TGCGCCAGCAGCCCCGGAGGCACCTCTAGCAATCAGCCCCAGCATTTT.

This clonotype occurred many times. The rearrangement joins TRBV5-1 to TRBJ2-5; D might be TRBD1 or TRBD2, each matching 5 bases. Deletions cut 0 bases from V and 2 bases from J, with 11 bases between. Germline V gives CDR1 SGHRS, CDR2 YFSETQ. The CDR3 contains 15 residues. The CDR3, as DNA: TGCGCCAGCAGCTTGGCCGGGACCCTACAAGAGACCCAGTACTTC. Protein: CASSLAGTLQETQYF.

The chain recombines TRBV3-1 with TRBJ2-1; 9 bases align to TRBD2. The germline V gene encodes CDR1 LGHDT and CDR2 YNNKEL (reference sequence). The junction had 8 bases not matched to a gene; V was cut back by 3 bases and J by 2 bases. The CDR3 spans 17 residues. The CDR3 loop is CASSQLGSGSAYNEQFF. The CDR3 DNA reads TGTGCCAGCAGCCAGCTAGGTAGCGGGAGTGCCTACAATGAGCAGTTCTTC.

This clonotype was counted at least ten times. The CDR3 protein is CASSEYAGGTYNEQFF. The CDR3 DNA sequence: TGCGCCAGCAGTGAGTATGCGGGGGGAACCTACAATGAGCAGTTCTTC. The chain uses TRBV10-1 and TRBJ2-1, with 8 bases matching TRBD2. CDR3 size: 16 residues. Germline lookup yields CDR1 WNHNN and CDR2 SYGVQD (reference sequence). J gave up 2 bases and V 1 base, and 4 bases lay outside the gene matches.

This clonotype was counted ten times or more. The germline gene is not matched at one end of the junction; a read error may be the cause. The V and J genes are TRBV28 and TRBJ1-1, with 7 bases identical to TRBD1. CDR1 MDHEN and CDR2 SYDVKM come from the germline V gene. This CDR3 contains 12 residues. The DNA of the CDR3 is TGTGCCAGCAGTTCCCACCCCTGGGACAGACTATTT. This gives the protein CASSSHPWDRLF.

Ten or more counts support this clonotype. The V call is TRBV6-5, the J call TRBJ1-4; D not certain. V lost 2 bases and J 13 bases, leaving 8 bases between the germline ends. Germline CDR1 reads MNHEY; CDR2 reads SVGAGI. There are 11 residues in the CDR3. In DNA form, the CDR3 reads TGTGCCAGCAGTTACGGGGTTGGACTGTTTTTT. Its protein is CASSYGVGLFF.

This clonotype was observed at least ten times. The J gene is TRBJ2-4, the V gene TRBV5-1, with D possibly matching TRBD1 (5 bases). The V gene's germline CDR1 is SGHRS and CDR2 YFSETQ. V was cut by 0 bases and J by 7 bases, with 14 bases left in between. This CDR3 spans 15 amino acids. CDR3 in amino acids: CASSLEGARANIQYF. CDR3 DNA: TGCGCCAGCAGCTTGGAAGGGGCCAGGGCGAACATTCAGTACTTC.

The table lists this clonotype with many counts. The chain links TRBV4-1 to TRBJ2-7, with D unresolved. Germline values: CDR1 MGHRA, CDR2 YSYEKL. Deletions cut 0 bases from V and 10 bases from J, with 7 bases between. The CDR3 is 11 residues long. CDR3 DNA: TGCGCCAGCAGCCAAGATCGGCGCCAGTACTTC. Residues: CASSQDRRQYF.

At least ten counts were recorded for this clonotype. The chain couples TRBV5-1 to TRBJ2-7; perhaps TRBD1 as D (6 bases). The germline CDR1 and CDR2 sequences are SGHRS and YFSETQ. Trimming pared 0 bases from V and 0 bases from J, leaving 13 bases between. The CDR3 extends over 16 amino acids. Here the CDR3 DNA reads TGCGCCAGCAGCTTGGACGACAGGTTTAGCTCCTACGAGCAGTACTTC. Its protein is CASSLDDRFSSYEQYF.

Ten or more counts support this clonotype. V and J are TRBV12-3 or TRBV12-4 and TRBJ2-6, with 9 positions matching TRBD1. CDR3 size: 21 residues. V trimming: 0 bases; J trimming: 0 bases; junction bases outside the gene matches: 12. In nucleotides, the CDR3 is TGTGCCAGCAGTTTAGCGTTCGGGACAGGGAATTACAGCTCTGGGGCCAACGTCCTGACTTTC. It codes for CASSLAFGTGNYSSGANVLTF.

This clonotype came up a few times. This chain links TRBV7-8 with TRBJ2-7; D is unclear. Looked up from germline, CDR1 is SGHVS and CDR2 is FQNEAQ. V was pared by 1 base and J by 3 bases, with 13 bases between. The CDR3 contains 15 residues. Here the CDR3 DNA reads TGTGCCAGCAGCTTAGGATTGGGTACCGTCTACGAGCAGTACTTC. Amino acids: CASSLGLGTVYEQYF.

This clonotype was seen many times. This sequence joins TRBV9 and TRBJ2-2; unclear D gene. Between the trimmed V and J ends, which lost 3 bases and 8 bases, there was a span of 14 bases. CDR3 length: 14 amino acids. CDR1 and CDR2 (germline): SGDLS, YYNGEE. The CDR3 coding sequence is TGTGCCAGCAGCGCAGCCTCTGGACCGGGGGAGCTGTTTTTT. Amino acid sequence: CASSAASGPGELFF.

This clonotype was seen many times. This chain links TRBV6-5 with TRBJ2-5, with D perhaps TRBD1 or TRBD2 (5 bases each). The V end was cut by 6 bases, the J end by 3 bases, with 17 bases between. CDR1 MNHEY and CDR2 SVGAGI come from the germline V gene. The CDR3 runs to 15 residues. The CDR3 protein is CASSRTRQGEETQYF. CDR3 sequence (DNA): TGTGCCAGCAGCCGGACAAGGCAGGGAGAAGAGACCCAGTACTTC.

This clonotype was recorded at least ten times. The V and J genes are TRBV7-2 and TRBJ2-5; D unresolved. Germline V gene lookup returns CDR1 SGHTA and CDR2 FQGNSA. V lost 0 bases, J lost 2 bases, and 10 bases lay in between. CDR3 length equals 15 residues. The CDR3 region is CASSLAGLIQETQYF. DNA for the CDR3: TGTGCCAGCAGCTTAGCTGGCCTGATTCAAGAGACCCAGTACTTC.

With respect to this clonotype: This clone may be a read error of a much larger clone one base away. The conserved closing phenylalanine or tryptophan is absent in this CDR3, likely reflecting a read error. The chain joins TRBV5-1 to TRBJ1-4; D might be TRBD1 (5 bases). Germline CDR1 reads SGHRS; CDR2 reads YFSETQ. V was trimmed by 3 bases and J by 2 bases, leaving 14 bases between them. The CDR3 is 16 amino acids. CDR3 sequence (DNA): TGCGCCAGCAGCTCTGGGGATGGGGGGACTAATGAAAAACTGTTTTTG. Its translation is CASSSGDGGTNEKLFL.

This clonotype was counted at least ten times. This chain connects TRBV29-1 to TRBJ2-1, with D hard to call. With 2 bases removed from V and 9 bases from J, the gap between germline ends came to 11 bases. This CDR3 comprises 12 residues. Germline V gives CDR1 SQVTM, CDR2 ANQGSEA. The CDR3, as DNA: TGCAGCGTTGAATTCCCTTTAGGTGAGCAGTTCTTC. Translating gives CSVEFPLGEQFF.

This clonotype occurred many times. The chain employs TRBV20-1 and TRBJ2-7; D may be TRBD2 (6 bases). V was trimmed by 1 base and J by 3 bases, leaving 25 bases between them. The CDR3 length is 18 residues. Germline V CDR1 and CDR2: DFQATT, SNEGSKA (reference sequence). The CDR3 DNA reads TGCAGTGCTAGAGCCCTGCCGAGAGCCGGGACTCTGAACTACGAGCAGTACTTC. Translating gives CSARALPRAGTLNYEQYF.

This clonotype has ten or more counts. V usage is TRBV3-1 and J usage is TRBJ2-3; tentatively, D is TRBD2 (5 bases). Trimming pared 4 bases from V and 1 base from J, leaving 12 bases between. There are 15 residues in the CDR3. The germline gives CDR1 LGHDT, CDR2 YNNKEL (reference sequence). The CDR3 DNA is TGTGCCAGCAGCCCCGGTGGCGGGCGCACAGATACGCAGTATTTT. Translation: CASSPGGGRTDTQYF.

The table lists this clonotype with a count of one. The CDR3 DNA is TGTGCCAGCTCGAGGGGTGGTGAAGCTTTCTTT. Its translation is CASSRGGEAFF. The V gene is TRBV27, the J gene TRBJ1-1, with a weak D call TRBD1 (5 bases). The CDR3 runs to 11 residues. V dropped 8 bases and J dropped 7 bases, with 11 bases sitting between them. Germline assignment: CDR1 MNHEY and CDR2 SMNVEV (reference sequence).

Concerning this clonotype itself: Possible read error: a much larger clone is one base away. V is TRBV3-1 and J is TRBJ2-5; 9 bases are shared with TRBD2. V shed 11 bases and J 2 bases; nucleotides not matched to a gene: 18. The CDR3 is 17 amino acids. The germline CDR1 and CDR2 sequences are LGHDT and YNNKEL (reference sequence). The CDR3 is CACCPPGISGSQETQYF. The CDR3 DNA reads TGTGCCTGCTGCCCCCCCGGTATTAGCGGGAGTCAAGAGACCCAGTACTTC.

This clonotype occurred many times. DNA for the CDR3: TGCGCCAGCAGCTTGACGGACGCGGAGGGGTTCTTTGAAGCTTTCTTT. Translation: CASSLTDAEGFFEAFF. The chain has TRBV5-1 and TRBJ1-1; tentative D call: TRBD1 (5 bases). The V end lost 1 base, the J end lost 7 bases, and 20 bases lay between the germline ends. Germline loops: CDR1 SGHRS, CDR2 YFSETQ. This CDR3 has 16 amino acids.

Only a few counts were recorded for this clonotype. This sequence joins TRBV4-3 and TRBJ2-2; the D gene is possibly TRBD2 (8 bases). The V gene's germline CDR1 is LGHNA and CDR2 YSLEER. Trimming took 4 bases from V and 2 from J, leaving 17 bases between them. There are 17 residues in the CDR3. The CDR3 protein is CASSPLSGGGNTGELFF. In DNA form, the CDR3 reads TGCGCCAGCAGCCCCCTCTCGGGAGGGGGCAACACCGGGGAGCTGTTTTTT.